This T cell receptor beta chain derives from a study of T cell responses to AZD1222 COVID-19 vaccine. Comments on this clone: Its specificity is not known.

Notes on the study in general: CD4 TCRs linked to vaccination spanned spike, dominating at 160-218 and 743-854.

CDR1 and CDR2 from the germline V gene are SEHNR and FQNEAQ (reference sequence). V lost 5 bases, J lost 6 bases, and 10 bases lay in between. The CDR3 loop spans 12 amino acids. Some clones are missing from TCRdb's copy, which holds only in-frame ones; the method was immunoSEQ multiplex PCR. The sample records approximately 84,000 clones, around 91% being singletons. This chain links TRBV7-9 with TRBJ1-1, with D hard to call. The sequence came from an adult in good health. Source: peripheral blood, taken on day 0 of AZD1222 vaccination. Written as DNA, the CDR3 is TGTGCCAGCAGCCCCACTGCGTCTGAAGCTTTCTTT. This encodes CASSPTASEAFF.